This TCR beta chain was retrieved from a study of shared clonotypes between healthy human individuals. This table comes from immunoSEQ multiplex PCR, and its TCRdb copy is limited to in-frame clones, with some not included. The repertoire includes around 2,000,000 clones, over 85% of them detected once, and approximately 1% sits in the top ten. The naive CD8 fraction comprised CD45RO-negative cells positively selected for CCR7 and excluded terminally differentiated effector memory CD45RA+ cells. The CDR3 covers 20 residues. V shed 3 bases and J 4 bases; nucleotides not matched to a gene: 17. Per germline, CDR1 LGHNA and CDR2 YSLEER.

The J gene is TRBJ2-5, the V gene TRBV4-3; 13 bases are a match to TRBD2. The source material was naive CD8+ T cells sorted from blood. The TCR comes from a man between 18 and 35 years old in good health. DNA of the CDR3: TGCGCCAGCAGCCAGGCCCCGGCGCGAGGACTAGCGGGAGTAGGAGAGACCCAGTACTTC. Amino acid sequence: CASSQAPARGLAGVGETQYF.